This T cell receptor (beta chain) was recorded in a study of T cells in Graves' hyperthyroidism and ophthalmopathy. Across the whole study: It was at initial diagnosis, before any treatment, that peripheral blood was collected.

The study, taken as a whole, reports: A median about 7 months before onset, the model predicted ophthalmopathy.

The table lists this clonotype with many counts. The antigen remains unidentified. TCR beta CDR3 region amplification was performed from RNA transcripts. First-round RT-PCR of the TCR CDR3 relied on the HTBI primer set. TCRdb re-derived calls from the multiplex PCR reads in MiXCR, one entry per CDR3 protein. The sample shows fewer than 450,000 distinct CDR3 sequences, about 18% of them seen only once. Between the trimmed V and J ends, which lost 0 bases and 7 bases, there was a span of 16 bases. The CDR3 extends over 16 amino acids. Germline V CDR1 and CDR2: SGDLS, YYNGEE. This rearrangement joins TRBV9 to TRBJ1-4; D may be TRBD1 (5 bases). The sequence was obtained from a woman younger than 45 with Graves' hyperthyroidism that later progressed to Graves' ophthalmopathy. The sample comprised blood. CDR3 protein: CASSVGFEGPVEKLFF. In DNA, the CDR3 is TGTGCCAGCAGCGTAGGTTTTGAGGGGCCAGTTGAAAAACTGTTTTTT. Full variable domain (missing parts from reference TRBV9 and TRBJ1-4): DSGVTQTPKHLITATGQRVTLRCSPRSGDLSVYWYQQSLDQGLQFLIQYYNGEERAKGNILERFSAQQFPDLHSELNLSSLELGDSALYFCASSVGFEGPVEKLFFGSGTQLSVL.